The 20 T cell receptor beta chains presented below share a single source sample, sequenced in a study of blood T cell repertoires in COVID-19. TCRdb's table, derived via immunoSEQ multiplex PCR, lists solely in-frame clones and lacks some. The sample shows roughly 69,000 clones, over 75% of them seen only once. The specimen was peripheral blood. These receptors were taken from a man in his forties or fifties with active COVID-19.

J is TRBJ2-7 and V is TRBV6-6; no firm D call. The CDR3 has 14 amino acids. CDR1 is MNHNY, CDR2 SVGAGI, per germline (reference sequence). Trimming shortened V by 0 bases and J by 4 bases, and 10 bases separated the two germline ends. The CDR3 sequence: CASSYSNSKYEQYF. The CDR3 nucleotides are TGTGCCAGCAGTTACTCGAACAGCAAGTACGAGCAGTACTTC.

The chain has TRBV28 and TRBJ1-5, with D perhaps TRBD1 (6 bases). V dropped 5 bases and J dropped 0 bases, with 14 bases sitting between them. This CDR3 has 16 residues. The germline V gene has CDR1 MDHEN and CDR2 SYDVKM. In nucleotides, the CDR3 is TGTGCCAGCAGTCCAGGACAGAGGCATAGCAATCAGCCCCAGCATTTT. Protein product: CASSPGQRHSNQPQHF.

The chain links TRBV2 to TRBJ2-7; TRBD1 matches at 12 bases. V was clipped by 7 bases and J by 5 bases; unmatched bases: 9. Germline lookup yields CDR1 SNHLY and CDR2 FYNNEI. There are 15 residues in the CDR3. The CDR3 spells CASMGTGGAADEQYF. CDR3 nucleotides: TGTGCCAGCATGGGGACAGGGGGCGCGGCGGACGAGCAGTACTTC.

This chain connects TRBV28 to TRBJ2-7, with D perhaps TRBD2 (6 bases). V was pared by 2 bases and J by 0 bases, with 11 bases between. There are 15 residues in the CDR3. Germline lookup yields CDR1 MDHEN and CDR2 SYDVKM. CDR3 DNA sequence: TGTGCCAGCAGTTTAGCGGGGAGGAGCTCCTACGAGCAGTACTTC. Its translation is CASSLAGRSSYEQYF.

This chain connects TRBV19 to TRBJ2-7; 7 nucleotides match TRBD1. There are 14 residues in the CDR3. V shed 11 bases, J shed 3 bases, and the junction held 13 bases outside the gene matches. Germline-derived CDR1 and CDR2 are LNHDA and SQIVND (reference sequence). This chain's CDR3 is CAGRYRTGVYEQYF. CDR3 sequence (DNA): TGTGCCGGCCGATATCGGACAGGCGTCTACGAGCAGTACTTC. Supplemented by reference TRBV19 and TRBJ2-7, the full variable domain reads DGGITQSPKYLFRKEGQNVTLSCEQNLNHDAMYWYRQDPGQGLRLIYYSQIVNDFQKGDIAEGYSVSREKKESFPLTVTSAQKNPTAFYLCAGRYRTGVYEQYFGPGTRLTVT.

As DNA, the CDR3 is TGTGCCAGCACCCCACTAGGACAGGGGACGGATAATTCACCCCTCCACTTT. It codes for CASTPLGQGTDNSPLHF. The chain links TRBV13 to TRBJ1-6; 9 positions match TRBD1. Losses at the gene ends were 7 bases for V and 5 bases for J; bases not matched to a gene: 12. The CDR3 covers 17 residues. The germline gives CDR1 PRHDT, CDR2 FYEKMQ (reference sequence).

The V and J genes are TRBV6-6 and TRBJ1-3; D is unclear. V dropped 0 bases and J dropped 0 bases, with 9 bases sitting between them. This CDR3 has 16 amino acids. CDR1 is MNHNY, CDR2 SVGAGI, per germline (reference sequence). The CDR3 bases are TGTGCCAGCAGTTACTCGAGAGCTAACTCTGGAAACACCATATATTTT. It translates to CASSYSRANSGNTIYF.

The chain has TRBV2 and TRBJ2-1; 11 bases are a match to TRBD2. The CDR3 is 16 amino acids. From germline, CDR1 is SNHLY and CDR2 FYNNEI. With V trimmed by 1 base and J by 8 bases, 7 bases remained unmatched. The CDR3 DNA reads TGTGCCAGCAGTGAAGAGCTAGCGGGGGGTGGTTATGAGCAGTTCTTC. Amino acid sequence: CASSEELAGGGYEQFF. The whole variable domain, remainder taken from reference TRBV2 and TRBJ2-1, is EPEVTQTPSHQVTQMGQEVILRCVPISNHLYFYWYRQILGQKVEFLVSFYNNEISEKSEIFDDQFSVERPDGSNFTLKIRSTKLEDSAMYFCASSEELAGGGYEQFFGPGTRLTVL.

This chain joins TRBV30 and TRBJ1-1; D is uncertain. Trimming stripped 2 bases from V and 0 bases from J, with 7 bases between. CDR1 is GTSNPN, CDR2 SVGIG, per germline (reference sequence). CDR3 length: 13 amino acids. The CDR3 region has the DNA TGTGCCTGGAGTACCAGAATGAACACTGAAGCTTTCTTT. Residues: CAWSTRMNTEAFF.

The chain couples TRBV29-1 to TRBJ2-3; TRBD2 matches at 11 bases. CDR3 length equals 17 residues. Looked up from germline, CDR1 is SQVTM and CDR2 is ANQGSEA. V dropped 6 bases and J dropped 0; count of bases not matched to a gene: 11. The CDR3 protein is CSVYAGVAGGSTDTQYF. CDR3 nucleotide sequence: TGCAGCGTCTACGCCGGGGTAGCGGGAGGGAGCACAGATACGCAGTATTTT.

The CDR3 region has the DNA TGTGCCAGCAGCTTGGGGTACAGGGGGCTGGTAGAGACCCAGTACTTC. Translation gives CASSLGYRGLVETQYF. The gene calls are TRBV5-5 and TRBJ2-5, with 9 bases lining up with TRBD1. J gave up 4 bases and V 0 bases, and 7 bases lay outside the gene matches. In germline, CDR1 is SGHKS, CDR2 YYEKEE (reference sequence). CDR3 length: 16 amino acids.

The V gene is TRBV5-4, the J gene TRBJ2-1; the match to TRBD1 covers 10 bases. Germline V CDR1 and CDR2: SGHNT, YYREEE (reference sequence). The CDR3 has 15 amino acids. The trim removed 7 bases at V and 6 bases at J, leaving 10 bases unmatched. The CDR3 DNA is TGTGCCAGCGTACAGAGGACAGGGGGTGGCAATGAGCAGTTCTTC. The encoded protein is CASVQRTGGGNEQFF.

V usage is TRBV19 and J usage is TRBJ1-3; tentative D call: TRBD1 (6 bases). Germline V CDR1 and CDR2: LNHDA, SQIVND (reference sequence). The CDR3 has 18 residues. Deletions cut 6 bases from V and 0 bases from J, with 21 bases between. CDR3 residues: CASSPRGGGPISGNTIYF. The CDR3 DNA reads as TGTGCCAGTAGCCCCCGAGGCGGGGGCCCGATCTCTGGAAACACCATATATTTT.

DNA of the CDR3: TGTGCCAGCAGCTTCGGGACAGGGTCAGTTTGGGCCTACGAGCAGTACTTC. It yields the protein CASSFGTGSVWAYEQYF. J is TRBJ2-7 and V is TRBV7-8; 9 bases line up with TRBD1. The CDR3 runs 17 residues. Trimming took 3 bases from V and 2 from J; bases not matched to a gene: 11. The germline V gene encodes CDR1 SGHVS and CDR2 FQNEAQ. The variable domain in full, with the rest retrieved from reference TRBV7-8 and TRBJ2-7, is GAGVSQSPRYKVAKRGQDVALRCDPISGHVSLFWYQQALGQGPEFLTYFQNEAQLDKSGLPSDRFFAERPEGSVSTLKIQRTQQEDSAVYLCASSFGTGSVWAYEQYFGPGTRLTVT.

The V and J genes are TRBV5-1 and TRBJ2-3; 8 bases align to TRBD2. The germline gives CDR1 SGHRS, CDR2 YFSETQ. This CDR3 comprises 17 residues. V dropped 4 bases and J dropped 6; count of bases not matched to a gene: 16. This chain's CDR3 is CASSPGSGGGPRDTQYF. CDR3 DNA: TGCGCCAGCAGCCCTGGCTCGGGCGGGGGGCCCAGGGATACGCAGTATTTT. Variable domain in full (rest from reference TRBV5-1 and TRBJ2-3): KAGVTQTPRYLIKTRGQQVTLSCSPISGHRSVSWYQQTPGQGLQFLFEYFSETQRNKGNFPGRFSGRQFSNSRSEMNVSTLELGDSALYLCASSPGSGGGPRDTQYFGPGTRLTVL.

The genes are TRBV5-8 and TRBJ2-7; 7 bases are a match to TRBD1. Germline CDR1 SGHTS, CDR2 YDEGEE. J gave up 4 bases and V 7 bases, and 5 bases lay outside the gene matches. CDR3 length equals 12 residues. The CDR3, as DNA: TGTGCCAGCGAGAGGGACAGTTACGAGCAGTACTTC. As protein: CASERDSYEQYF.

Of note for this clone: The same CDR3 is also encoded by other DNA sequences in this sample. The rearrangement joins TRBV7-2 to TRBJ1-2; tentative D call: TRBD1 (5 bases). The CDR3 length is 14 residues. V was clipped by 3 bases and J by 3 bases, with 11 bases between them. The germline CDR1 and CDR2 sequences are SGHTA and FQGNSA. Here the CDR3 DNA reads TGTGCCAGCAGCTTGGGGGGATCGGACTATGGCTACACCTTC. Protein: CASSLGGSDYGYTF.

The sample holds one count of this clone. The rearrangement links TRBV28 to TRBJ2-7, with D possibly TRBD2 on 5 matching bases. This CDR3 is built from 12 residues. Germline lookup yields CDR1 MDHEN and CDR2 SYDVKM. Trimming pared 10 bases from V and 1 base from J, leaving 11 bases between. The CDR3 coding sequence is TGTGCCACCGAGGACTCTTCCTACGAGCAGTACTTC. Its protein is CATEDSSYEQYF.

This chain connects TRBV5-6 to TRBJ2-1, with 8 bases matching TRBD2. Germline-derived CDR1 and CDR2 are SGHDT and YYEEEE. The CDR3 covers 15 residues. V was pared by 1 base and J by 3 bases, with 3 bases of the junction left unmatched. In nucleotides, the CDR3 is TGTGCCAGCAGCTTGTCGGGACTAGGCTACAATGAGCAGTTCTTC. It encodes CASSLSGLGYNEQFF.

The V gene is TRBV3-1 (or the pseudogene TRBV3-2), the J gene TRBJ1-2; possible D gene TRBD1, 6 bases. Germline V lookup: CDR1 LGHDT, CDR2 YNNKEL (reference sequence). V was trimmed by 4 bases and J by 8 bases, leaving 23 bases between them. The CDR3 totals 16 residues. The CDR3 protein is CASSRGTGWGTGGYTF. The DNA of the CDR3 is TGTGCCAGCAGCCGAGGAACAGGGTGGGGAACGGGGGGCTACACCTTC.